These T cell receptor beta chains were read from a single sample in a study of graft-versus-host responses after intestinal transplantation. Sequenced by immunoSEQ multiplex PCR; TCRdb stores in-frame clones only, minus some. The sample holds fewer than 20,000 clones; 85% to 95% are singletons and the top ten take over 0.6%. Sequencing used PBMCs, obtained 23 days after intestinal transplant. These receptors came from a human patient who received an intestinal transplant, so some T cells may come from the graft donor. Each CDR3 is given with its conserved first and last residue. Each record gives: clone size, V gene, D gene, J gene, CDR3 DNA, CDR3 protein. A D gene is named only where the DNA matches it firmly. Rows give clone size only sometimes, using once, few, many, or a class for an expanded clone.

clone size: -
V gene: TRBV30
D gene: -
J gene: TRBJ2-7
CDR3 DNA: TGTGCCTGGAGTGTACTTGGGGGAATCTACGAGCAGTACTTC
CDR3 protein: CAWSVLGGIYEQYF

clone size: once
V gene: TRBV28
D gene: -
J gene: TRBJ1-1
CDR3 DNA: TGTGCCAGCACCCCATATGAAGGAACTGAAGCTTTCTTT
CDR3 protein: CASTPYEGTEAFF

clone size: -
V gene: TRBV27
D gene: -
J gene: TRBJ1-5
CDR3 DNA: TGTGCCAGCAGCCCCCAGCTGCAAGTCAGATATAGCAATCAGCCCCAGCATTTT
CDR3 protein: CASSPQLQVRYSNQPQHF

clone size: -
V gene: TRBV27
D gene: -
J gene: TRBJ2-5
CDR3 DNA: TGTGCCAGCAGTTATTCGCCTCAAGAGACCCAGTACTTC
CDR3 protein: CASSYSPQETQYF

clone size: -
V gene: TRBV7-9
D gene: -
J gene: TRBJ2-1
CDR3 DNA: TGTGCCAGCAGCTTAGGTCTAGTAGTCTCCTACAATGAGCAGTTCTTC
CDR3 protein: CASSLGLVVSYNEQFF

clone size: few
V gene: TRBV7-2
D gene: TRBD1
J gene: TRBJ1-3
CDR3 DNA: TGTGCCAGCAGCCACCGGGACAGGGGGCTTAGCTCTGGAAACACCATATATTTT
CDR3 protein: CASSHRDRGLSSGNTIYF

clone size: -
V gene: TRBV15
D gene: -
J gene: TRBJ1-1
CDR3 DNA: TGTGCCACCAGCAGAGATCCCCTCGAAGTTATGAACACTGAAGCTTTCTTT
CDR3 protein: CATSRDPLEVMNTEAFF

clone size: -
V gene: TRBV15
D gene: -
J gene: TRBJ1-5
CDR3 DNA: TGTGCCACCAGCTCCAGGGCAGGGGAGCCCCAGCATTTT
CDR3 protein: CATSSRAGEPQHF

clone size: -
V gene: TRBV29-1
D gene: TRBD1
J gene: TRBJ1-1
CDR3 DNA: TGCAGCGTGACAGGGCATTCGAACACTGAAGCTTTCTTT
CDR3 protein: CSVTGHSNTEAFF

clone size: -
V gene: TRBV29-1
D gene: TRBD1
J gene: TRBJ2-5
CDR3 DNA: TGCAGCGTTGAAGACCCAGGGACAGGGAAGGACCATTGGGAGACCCAGTACTTC
CDR3 protein: CSVEDPGTGKDHWETQYF

clone size: -
V gene: TRBV28
D gene: TRBD2
J gene: TRBJ2-5
CDR3 DNA: TGTGCCAGCTCCCTTTTTTTGATAGCGGGAGGGCCCCAAGAGACCCAGTACTTC
CDR3 protein: CASSLFLIAGGPQETQYF

clone size: -
V gene: TRBV4-2
D gene: TRBD1
J gene: TRBJ1-1
CDR3 DNA: TGTGCCAGCAGCCAACCGGACAGGGGGCGCGGGAACACTGAAGCTTTCTTT
CDR3 protein: CASSQPDRGRGNTEAFF

clone size: -
V gene: TRBV18
D gene: TRBD1
J gene: TRBJ2-7
CDR3 DNA: TGTGCCAGCTCCGCGACAGGGACCTACGAGCAGTACTTC
CDR3 protein: CASSATGTYEQYF

clone size: -
V gene: TRBV27
D gene: -
J gene: TRBJ2-1
CDR3 DNA: TGTGCCAGCGGGCTACGACAGGTCGATGAGCAGTTCTTC
CDR3 protein: CASGLRQVDEQFF

clone size: -
V gene: TRBV27
D gene: -
J gene: TRBJ2-1
CDR3 DNA: TGTGCCAGCAGTTTTTCCCGCAATGAGCAGTTCTTC
CDR3 protein: CASSFSRNEQFF

clone size: -
V gene: TRBV6-1
D gene: TRBD2
J gene: TRBJ2-7
CDR3 DNA: TGTGCCAGCAGTGCCCCTGGCGGGAGCTCCTACGAGCAGTACTTC
CDR3 protein: CASSAPGGSSYEQYF